A selection of T cell receptor beta chains follows, all from one sample in a study of T cell changes during pregnancy in multiple sclerosis. Sequencing was performed with immunoSEQ multiplex PCR; in TCRdb, only in-frame clones are kept and a portion is missing. The table includes more than 80,000 clones, about 89% detected once. The sequenced sample was PBMCs, obtained in the first trimester of pregnancy. The receptors stem from a female donor in good health, serving as a control in a pregnancy study. Some clones in this sample may be carry-over from other donors' samples. Each CDR3 is given with its conserved first and last residue. Fields, in order: J gene, clone size, V gene, D gene, CDR3 DNA, CDR3 protein. D genes are given only for firm matches. Only some rows state a clone size, as once, few, many or a class for expanded clones.

TRBJ2-1,.,TRBV15,TRBD2,TGTGCCACCAGCAGAGCCAGCGGGACCTCCTACAATGAGCAGTTCTTC,CATSRASGTSYNEQFF
TRBJ2-7,.,TRBV10-2,.,TGCGCCAGCGCGGCCGAGGGCGAGCAGTACTTC,CASAAEGEQYF
TRBJ2-2,.,TRBV2,TRBD1,TGTGCCAGCAGAGTTCCAACGACAGGGGGCTTCGACACCGGGGAGCTGTTTTTT,CASRVPTTGGFDTGELFF
TRBJ2-2,.,TRBV7-2,TRBD2,TGTGCCAGCAGCCCCTACGCGGGAGTGACCGGGGAGCTGTTTTTT,CASSPYAGVTGELFF
TRBJ2-1,.,TRBV27,TRBD2,TGTGCCAGCAGTTTATCCGGGACTAGCGGGCCGTTCTTC,CASSLSGTSGPFF
TRBJ1-4,.,TRBV6-4,TRBD1,TGTGCCAGCAGTGACTGGGGACAGGGGGATTGTGTAACTAATGAAAAACTGTTTTTT,CASSDWGQGDCVTNEKLFF
TRBJ2-7,.,TRBV2,TRBD1,TGTGCCAGCGGGGACAGGCCTTACTTCTACGAGCAGTACTTC,CASGDRPYFYEQYF
TRBJ2-1,.,TRBV14,.,TGTGCCAGCAGCCAAGTGACTCTTACCACCTACAATGAGCAGTTCTTC,CASSQVTLTTYNEQFF
TRBJ2-4,.,TRBV7-2,TRBD1,TGTGCCAGCAGCTCAAGGGGGCGCGGGGCCAAAAACATTCAGTACTTC,CASSSRGRGAKNIQYF
TRBJ1-1,.,TRBV19,.,TGTGCCAGTAGTATAGGCCCCGGGAACACTGAAGCTTTCTTT,CASSIGPGNTEAFF
TRBJ2-3,.,TRBV7-2,TRBD2,TGTGCCAGCAGAACCGGGGGGGGGACAGATACGCAGTATTTT,CASRTGGGTDTQYF
TRBJ1-5,.,TRBV14,.,TGTGCCAGCAGCCAAGGGCTTAGCCAGCCCCAGCATTTT,CASSQGLSQPQHF
TRBJ2-3,.,TRBV19,TRBD2,TGTGCCAGTAGTATATTTCGGGAGGGCCCCGATACGCAGTATTTT,CASSIFREGPDTQYF
TRBJ2-7,.,TRBV5-1,.,TGCGCCAGCAGCTCGGGGGGCCGATCTCCCTACGAGCAGTACTTC,CASSSGGRSPYEQYF
TRBJ2-7,.,TRBV6-1,TRBD1,TGTGCCAGCAGTTCGGGACAGGCCCACTCCTACGAGCAGTACTTC,CASSSGQAHSYEQYF
TRBJ2-2,.,TRBV5-4,.,TGTGCCAGCAGCATCAAAACCGGGGAGCTGTTTTTT,CASSIKTGELFF
TRBJ2-1,.,TRBV11-3,.,TGTGCCAGCAGTTCCCAGGGCTCCTACAATGAGCAGTTCTTC,CASSSQGSYNEQFF
TRBJ2-7,.,TRBV6-1,TRBD1,TGTGCCAGCAGTGTAGGGACAGTTAACGAGCAGTACTTC,CASSVGTVNEQYF
TRBJ2-7,once,TRBV5-1,.,TGCGCCAGCAGCCAGGGACATTCCTACGAGCAGTACTTC,CASSQGHSYEQYF
TRBJ1-1,.,TRBV7-2,TRBD1,TGTGCCAGCAGCTTAAGGGGGCAGGGGGCGCACACTGAAGCTTTCTTT,CASSLRGQGAHTEAFF
TRBJ2-2,.,TRBV30,.,TGTGCCTGGAGTGTACTGTCAGGGAACACCGGGGAGCTGTTTTTT,CAWSVLSGNTGELFF
TRBJ2-1,.,TRBV4-3,.,TGCGCCAGCAGCCAGGGGAGTTACAATGAGCAGTTCTTC,CASSQGSYNEQFF
TRBJ2-7,.,TRBV6-1,.,TGTGCCAGCACTGGAGCACGGGACTCGTCCTACGAGCAGTACTTC,CASTGARDSSYEQYF
TRBJ2-5,.,TRBV7-6,TRBD2,TGTGCCAGCAGCTTGGGCGGGAGTTTGGAGACCCAGTACTTC,CASSLGGSLETQYF
TRBJ1-5,.,TRBV5-6,.,TGTGCCAGCAGCTTGGGGGGCGGGGTTGGCAATCAGCCCCAGCATTTT,CASSLGGGVGNQPQHF
TRBJ1-2,.,TRBV5-1,TRBD1,TGCGCCAGCAGGGAGACAGGGGGCGCTGACGATGGCTACACCTTC,CASRETGGADDGYTF
TRBJ1-2,.,TRBV5-6,TRBD1,TGTGCCAGCACCAACGAGGGGGCCATCCTCTATGGCTACACCTTC,CASTNEGAILYGYTF
TRBJ1-1,once,TRBV7-9,TRBD1,TGTGCCAGCAGCTTATCGCGACAGGGCGGGGACACTGAAGCTTTCTTT,CASSLSRQGGDTEAFF
TRBJ1-2,.,TRBV25-1,TRBD1,TGTGCCAGCAGTGCCGGGACAGGAGACGGCTACACCTTC,CASSAGTGDGYTF